The rows below give T cell receptor beta chains drawn from one sample of a study of cytomegalovirus exposure and HLA in healthy donors. The table came from immunoSEQ multiplex PCR; TCRdb's copy has only in-frame clones and leaves some out. There are around 93,000 clones in the sample; approximately 64% occur only once, and 5.9% lies in the top ten. Sequencing was carried out using PBMCs. These receptors originate from a boy aged 5-17 years in good health and CMV-seropositive. The CDR3 runs from the conserved cysteine through the conserved F or W. A D gene is named only where the DNA matches it firmly. For some rows the clone size is stated as once, few or many, or as a class when expanded; others skip it.

d_call clone_size j_call cdr3_length v_call cdr3_aa cdr3_nt
- - TRBJ2-7 15 TRBV5-8 CASSFKRGLTYEQYF TGTGCCAGCAGCTTTAAACGTGGGCTCACCTACGAGCAGTACTTC
- - TRBJ1-5 18 TRBV4-3 CASSQDYSGLIGNQPQHF TGCGCCAGCAGCCAAGATTATTCCGGGTTAATCGGCAATCAGCCCCAGCATTTT
- once TRBJ2-3 15 TRBV6-1 CASRAGSGDRDTQYF TGTGCCAGCAGAGCAGGTAGCGGGGACAGAGATACGCAGTATTTT
- few TRBJ2-7 15 TRBV19 CASSIGAPRTYEQYF TGTGCCAGTAGTATAGGTGCCCCGCGCACCTACGAGCAGTACTTC
- - TRBJ2-5 13 TRBV7-9 CASSYGLQETQYF TGTGCCAGCAGTTACGGACTGCAAGAGACCCAGTACTTC
- - TRBJ1-5 15 TRBV11-2 CASSLDRQPNQPQHF TGTGCCAGCAGCTTAGATCGACAGCCTAATCAGCCCCAGCATTTT
- - TRBJ1-6 16 TRBV4-1 CASSQAGPGDNSPLHF TGCGCCAGCAGCCAAGCGGGGCCGGGGGATAATTCACCCCTCCACTTT
- - TRBJ2-7 14 TRBV4-1 CASSQDPPGYEQYF TGCGCCAGCAGCCAAGATCCCCCGGGCTACGAGCAGTACTTC
TRBD1 - TRBJ2-3 14 TRBV5-1 CASSSDRGTDTQYF TGCGCCAGCAGCTCCGACAGGGGAACAGATACGCAGTATTTT
TRBD2 - TRBJ2-5 16 TRBV7-2 CASSLDSSGGVGTQYF TGTGCCAGCAGCTTAGATTCTAGCGGGGGCGTCGGGACCCAGTACTTC
- - TRBJ2-1 17 TRBV27 CASSHDWGTRHYNEQFF TGTGCCAGCAGCCACGATTGGGGGACAAGACACTACAATGAGCAGTTCTTC
TRBD1 few TRBJ2-7 15 TRBV6-5 CASSSLRTGGYEQYF TGTGCCAGCAGCTCCTTAAGGACAGGGGGCTACGAGCAGTACTTC
TRBD1 - TRBJ1-2 16 TRBV5-1 CASSRGTANPNYGYTF TGCGCCAGCAGCAGGGGGACAGCCAATCCTAACTATGGCTACACCTTC
TRBD1 - TRBJ2-5 15 TRBV7-3 CASSLQGAGQETQYF TGTGCCAGCAGTTTACAGGGGGCAGGGCAAGAGACCCAGTACTTC
- - TRBJ1-5 14 TRBV5-6 CASSFVNSNQPQNF TGTGCCAGCAGCTTCGTGAACAGCAATCAGCCCCAGAATTTT
- once TRBJ2-1 14 TRBV6-6 CASNGVGSYNEQFF TGTGCCAGCAACGGGGTAGGCTCCTACAATGAGCAGTTCTTC
TRBD1 - TRBJ2-7 14 TRBV25-1 CASSERDRLYEQYF TGTGCCAGCAGTGAACGGGACAGGCTCTACGAGCAGTACTTC
- few TRBJ1-4 15 TRBV2 CASSEGWAGNEKLFF TGTGCCAGCAGTGAAGGCTGGGCAGGGAATGAAAAACTGTTTTTT
- - TRBJ2-3 15 TRBV27 CASSLFAGSTDTQYF TGTGCCAGCAGTTTATTTGCAGGGAGCACAGATACGCAGTATTTT
- once TRBJ1-1 13 TRBV7-2 CASSRAGVAEAFF TGTGCCAGCAGCAGGGCCGGGGTGGCTGAAGCTTTCTTT
TRBD1 - TRBJ2-7 13 TRBV29-1 CSVRTGSTYEQYF TGCAGCGTTAGGACAGGGTCAACCTACGAGCAGTACTTC
- few TRBJ2-1 16 TRBV6-5 CASSSQGGRPYNEQFF TGTGCCAGCAGTTCCCAGGGGGGCAGGCCGTACAATGAGCAGTTCTTC
- - TRBJ1-6 15 TRBV28 CASSFPQTYNSPLHF TGTGCCAGCAGTTTTCCCCAAACCTATAATTCACCCCTCCACTTT
- few TRBJ1-1 14 TRBV30 CAWIKPGLGTEAFF TGTGCCTGGATCAAGCCGGGACTTGGCACTGAAGCTTTCTTT
- - TRBJ1-1 15 TRBV27 CASSFTGTPNTEAFF TGTGCCAGCAGTTTCACCGGGACACCAAACACTGAAGCTTTCTTT
- - TRBJ2-5 15 TRBV6-6 CASSYSSSGQETQYF TGTGCCAGCAGTTACTCGAGTAGCGGCCAAGAGACCCAGTACTTC
TRBD1 - TRBJ1-5 14 TRBV2 CASTGTGGRQPQHF TGTGCCAGCACTGGGACAGGGGGCCGGCAGCCCCAGCATTTT
- - TRBJ2-7 12 TRBV10-2 CASRDNSYEQYF TGCGCCAGCAGGGACAACTCCTACGAGCAGTACTTC
TRBD1 once TRBJ2-5 14 TRBV7-6 CASSDREGQETQYF TGTGCCAGCAGTGACAGGGAAGGGCAAGAGACCCAGTACTTC
TRBD2 - TRBJ2-5 17 TRBV4-2 CASSQETSGTRKETQYF TGTGCCAGCAGCCAAGAGACTAGCGGGACACGAAAAGAGACCCAGTACTTC
- - TRBJ1-3 15 TRBV7-2 CASSLQQGLSYTIYF TGTGCCAGCAGCCTCCAACAGGGTTTGAGTTACACCATATATTTT
TRBD1 - TRBJ1-1 14 TRBV19 CASSVRTGATEAFF TGTGCCAGTAGTGTCCGGACAGGGGCCACTGAAGCTTTCTTT
TRBD1 - TRBJ1-4 14 TRBV4-1 CASSRTQGGEKLFF TGCGCCAGCAGCCGAACGCAGGGGGGTGAAAAACTGTTTTTT
TRBD2 - TRBJ2-2 17 TRBV4-3 CASSQVRAGATAGELFF TGCGCCAGCAGCCAAGTAAGAGCGGGAGCCACGGCCGGGGAGCTGTTTTTT
- once TRBJ1-1 12 TRBV4-2 CASRQPGGEAFF TGTGCCAGCAGGCAACCCGGGGGAGAAGCTTTCTTT
- - TRBJ1-5 13 TRBV7-3 CASSSGGDQPQHF TGTGCCAGCAGCTCCGGGGGGGATCAGCCCCAGCATTTT
- - TRBJ2-3 17 TRBV5-1 CASSLGSAGARTDTQYF TGCGCCAGCAGCTTGGGGTCGGCGGGGGCCCGCACAGATACGCAGTATTTT
- once TRBJ2-7 14 TRBV27 CASSSAGIFSEQYF TGTGCCAGCAGTTCGGCAGGGATTTTCTCCGAGCAGTACTTC
- - TRBJ1-1 11 TRBV5-1 CASGPENEAFF TGCGCCAGTGGGCCCGAAAACGAAGCTTTCTTT
- - TRBJ1-5 13 TRBV11-1 CASSLGVSQPQHF TGTGCCAGCAGCTTAGGAGTGAGCCAGCCCCAGCATTTT
- - TRBJ2-7 13 TRBV5-4 CASSRTAPYEQHF TGTGCCAGCAGCCGGACAGCCCCCTACGAGCAGCACTTC
- - TRBJ1-1 14 TRBV5-1 CASSLTGRDTEAFF TGCGCCAGCAGCTTGACAGGGAGGGACACTGAAGCTTTCTTT
TRBD1 - TRBJ1-1 15 TRBV7-9 CASSSTGQGLTEAFF TGTGCCAGCAGCTCTACCGGACAGGGGCTGACTGAAGCTTTCTTT
- - TRBJ2-3 15 TRBV29-1 CSGWGGTFFWDTQYF TGCAGCGGTTGGGGCGGGACCTTCTTTTGGGATACGCAGTATTTT
TRBD1 - TRBJ1-1 14 TRBV6-1 CASVRTGGNTEAFF TGTGCCAGCGTACGAACAGGGGGAAACACTGAAGCTTTCTTT
TRBD2 - TRBJ2-2 16 TRBV4-3 CASSQDFSGRAGELFF TGCGCCAGCAGCCAAGATTTTAGCGGGAGGGCCGGGGAGCTGTTTTTT
TRBD1 - TRBJ2-4 12 TRBV30 CAWGGTGWIQYF TGTGCCTGGGGGGGGACAGGCTGGATTCAGTACTTC
- few TRBJ2-7 14 TRBV13 CASSLQGGMGEQYF TGTGCCAGCAGCCTCCAGGGCGGGATGGGCGAGCAGTACTTC
- - TRBJ2-3 14 TRBV18 CASSPSTSTDTQYF TGTGCCAGCTCACCATCCACTAGCACAGATACGCAGTATTTT